What follows are 31 T cell receptor beta chains derived from one specimen sequenced in a study of a mutant IDH1 vaccine in newly diagnosed glioma. The protocol was immunoSEQ multiplex PCR, while the TCRdb copy is restricted to in-frame clones and leaves out a portion. The sample consists of about 98,000 clones, 85% to 90% of them appearing once. As for time point: baseline, week 1 (first vaccination visit). Indicated treatment: pre-vaccination baseline after standard-of-care therapy. The sample here was PBMCs, taken from a glioma patient treated with radiotherapy, temozolomide or both. Receptor source: a woman aged 45-65 years with glioma.

This clone was counted once. The gene calls are TRBV5-1 and TRBJ1-2; no definite D call. The germline V gene encodes CDR1 SGHRS and CDR2 YFSETQ. The CDR3 covers 14 residues. V lost 0 bases to trimming and J lost 8 bases, with 14 bases between them. The CDR3 nucleotides are TGCGCCAGCAGCTTGGGGCCAGGCGGTAGCGGCTACACCTTC. The encoded protein is CASSLGPGGSGYTF.

The chain's CDR3 is CASSPGQLMNTEAFF. The CDR3 nucleotides are TGTGCCAGCAGCCCGGGACAGCTGATGAACACTGAAGCTTTCTTT. The gene calls are TRBV7-9 and TRBJ1-1; TRBD1 agrees at 7 bases. Trimming took 5 bases from V and 0 from J; bases not matched to a gene: 6. CDR1 is SEHNR and CDR2 is FQNEAQ in the germline V gene (reference sequence). CDR3 length: 15 residues.

This rearrangement joins TRBV15 to TRBJ2-5; D is uncertain. The germline CDR1 and CDR2 sequences are LNHNV and YYDKDF (reference sequence). Trimming took off 6 bases at V and 2 bases at J, with 10 bases between the two ends. The CDR3 spans 13 residues. CDR3 region: CATRARQQETQYF. CDR3 coding DNA: TGTGCCACCAGGGCCCGGCAGCAAGAGACCCAGTACTTC.

Here the CDR3 reads CASSGGPSGRRGSYNEQFF. For the CDR3, the DNA is TGCGCCAGCTCTGGTGGGCCTAGCGGGAGGCGAGGCTCCTACAATGAGCAGTTCTTC. The rearrangement joins TRBV5-1 to TRBJ2-1; TRBD2 agrees at 11 bases. J was trimmed by 0 bases and V by 7 bases; bases with no gene match: 15. The germline CDR1 and CDR2 sequences are SGHRS and YFSETQ. CDR3 length equals 19 residues.

V gene TRBV21-1 combines with J gene TRBJ2-5. TRBV21-1 is recorded as a pseudogene. The CDR3 has 14 amino acids. The CDR3 is CASSKETGRETQYF. CDR3 bases: TGTGCCAGCAGCAAGGAAACAGGGAGGGAGACCCAGTACTTC.

The V call is TRBV23-1, the J call TRBJ2-1; 10 nucleotides agree with TRBD2. TRBV23-1 is classed as an ORF, of uncertain function. The CDR3 has 15 residues. CDR3 protein: CRTAPGTSAYNEQFF. As DNA, the CDR3 is TGCCGGACAGCTCCCGGGACTAGCGCCTACAATGAGCAGTTCTTC.

The chain couples TRBV6-4 to TRBJ1-1; D gene ambiguous. V lost 2 bases to trimming and J lost 1 base, with 5 bases between them. The CDR3 length is 13 residues. CDR1 is MRHNA and CDR2 is SNTAGT in the germline V gene. The CDR3 DNA reads as TGTGCCAGCAGTGACGGCCCGAACACTGAAGCTTTCTTT. It codes for CASSDGPNTEAFF.

The V call is TRBV5-4, the J call TRBJ1-1; TRBD1 aligns across 7 bases. The ends lost 4 bases at V and 1 base at J; junction bases unmatched: 10. The CDR3 totals 16 residues. Per germline, CDR1 SGHNT and CDR2 YYREEE (reference sequence). CDR3 sequence reads: CASSDVGGRRNTEAFF. The CDR3 region has the DNA TGTGCCAGCAGCGACGTAGGGGGCAGGCGGAACACTGAAGCTTTCTTT.

The chain carries TRBV19 and TRBJ1-1, with D perhaps matching TRBD1 (5 bases). The CDR3 is 11 amino acids. In germline, CDR1 is LNHDA, CDR2 SQIVND (reference sequence). Trimming left V 5 bases short and J 6 bases short, with 7 bases between. CDR3 loop: CASSRTPEAFF. In DNA form, the CDR3 reads TGTGCCAGTAGTCGGACACCTGAAGCTTTCTTT.

The rearrangement joins TRBV19 to TRBJ2-3; D gene uncertain. CDR3 length: 11 amino acids. Per the germline V gene, CDR1 is LNHDA and CDR2 is SQIVND (reference sequence). With 4 bases removed from V and 5 bases from J, the gap between germline ends came to 4 bases. The CDR3 spells CASSRVDTQYF. The CDR3 region has the DNA TGTGCCAGTAGTAGGGTAGATACGCAGTATTTT.

This rearrangement joins TRBV11-2 to TRBJ2-1; 7 nucleotides align to TRBD2. Unmatched junction bases numbered 12, after V lost 4 bases and J lost 9 bases. CDR1 is SGHAT and CDR2 is FQNNGV in the germline V gene. This CDR3 comprises 15 residues. CDR3 amino acids: CASSSLAVNPPEQFF. CDR3 DNA: TGTGCCAGCAGCTCTCTAGCGGTCAACCCGCCTGAGCAGTTCTTC.

The chain joins TRBV7-8 to TRBJ1-1, with D unresolved. The V gene's germline CDR1 is SGHVS and CDR2 FQNEAQ. The CDR3 runs 13 residues. V lost 5 bases to trimming and J lost 5 bases, with 12 bases between them. CDR3 coding DNA: TGTGCCAGCAGCACAAACCGGAGGACTGAAGCTTTCTTT. Translating gives CASSTNRRTEAFF. The variable domain in full, completed from reference TRBV7-8 and TRBJ1-1, reads GAGVSQSPRYKVAKRGQDVALRCDPISGHVSLFWYQQALGQGPEFLTYFQNEAQLDKSGLPSDRFFAERPEGSVSTLKIQRTQQEDSAVYLCASSTNRRTEAFFGQGTRLTVV.

Comment on this clone: The junction shows a germline mismatch at one end, possibly a read error. The rearrangement links TRBV7-7 to TRBJ2-1; 11 positions agree with TRBD2. This CDR3 is built from 16 residues. CDR1 and CDR2 (germline): SSHAT, FNYEAQ (reference sequence). CDR3 protein: CASSLALAGGYNEQFF. CDR3 nucleotides: TGTGCTAGCAGCTTGGCGCTAGCGGGAGGATACAATGAGCAGTTCTTC.

The CDR3 DNA reads as TGTGCCAGCAGTTACGGGGGCCGTGGCAATGAGCAGTTCTTC. This translates into CASSYGGRGNEQFF. This chain uses TRBV6-5 with TRBJ2-1; TRBD1 is a possible D gene (6 bases). V was trimmed by 2 bases and J by 6 bases, leaving 11 bases between them. The CDR3 covers 14 residues. Germline CDR1 and CDR2: MNHEY and SVGAGI.

This rearrangement joins TRBV6-1 to TRBJ1-6; the match to TRBD1 covers 9 bases. Germline-derived CDR1 and CDR2 are MNHNS and SASEGT. V lost 5 bases to trimming and J lost 7 bases; unmatched junction nucleotides: 6. There are 15 residues in the CDR3. The CDR3 sequence: CASSLTGGGNSPLHF. CDR3 sequence (DNA): TGTGCCAGCAGTCTGACAGGGGGTGGGAATTCACCCCTCCACTTT.

V and J are TRBV10-3 and TRBJ2-7; D is ambiguous. V lost 10 bases to trimming and J lost 2 bases, with 21 bases between them. CDR3 length: 15 amino acids. The germline gives CDR1 ENHRY, CDR2 SYGVKD. CDR3 amino acids: CATHTKDGLTYEQYF. CDR3 coding DNA: TGTGCCACCCATACAAAGGACGGATTAACCTACGAGCAGTACTTC.

V is TRBV2 and J is TRBJ2-5; no clear D. The CDR3 spans 13 residues. CDR1 is SNHLY and CDR2 is FYNNEI in the germline V gene. V lost 3 bases and J 5 bases, leaving 10 bases between the germline ends. DNA for the CDR3: TGTGCCAGCAGTGAGGTTCGAATGGAGACCCAGTACTTC. Its protein product is CASSEVRMETQYF.

This clone occurred a few times. The chain is built from TRBV19 and TRBJ1-1, with a possible D match to TRBD1 (6 bases). V was pared by 5 bases and J by 1 base, with 8 bases between. The length of the CDR3 is 13 residues. Germline V gene sequence: CDR1 LNHDA, CDR2 SQIVND (reference sequence). The CDR3 DNA is TGTGCCAGTAGTCCACAGGGGAACACTGAAGCTTTCTTT. It is translated as CASSPQGNTEAFF.

This clone was recorded a few times. The CDR3 region is CASSGGGYGYTF. Here the CDR3 DNA reads TGTGCCAGCAGTGGAGGTGGCTATGGCTACACCTTC. The chain has TRBV2 and TRBJ1-2; D is unresolved. Germline V lookup: CDR1 SNHLY, CDR2 FYNNEI. The CDR3 contains 12 residues. Trimming cost V 4 bases and J 4 bases, with 7 bases left between them.

The CDR3 region is CAISSIQGSGNTIYF. The CDR3 DNA reads as TGTGCCATCAGCTCGATACAGGGTTCTGGAAACACCATATATTTT. The chain has TRBV10-3 and TRBJ1-3, with a tentative D call TRBD1 (6 bases). V dropped 6 bases and J dropped 1 base, with 13 bases sitting between them. The CDR3 loop spans 15 amino acids. Germline CDR1 reads ENHRY; CDR2 reads SYGVKD.

The chain recombines TRBV10-3 with TRBJ1-5; the D is unclear. Germline CDR1 is ENHRY and CDR2 is SYGVKD. This CDR3 comprises 15 residues. The V gene lost 6 bases and the J gene lost 0 bases, with 12 bases spanning the gap. The CDR3 nucleotides are TGTGCCATCAGCCCTAATGCAGTTAGCAATCAGCCCCAGCATTTT. It yields the protein CAISPNAVSNQPQHF.

This sequence joins TRBV4-1 and TRBJ2-5; 7 bases align to TRBD1. The last part of the DNA fits TRBJ2-7 better; the J call may be wrong. The length of the CDR3 is 15 residues. Germline values: CDR1 MGHRA, CDR2 YSYEKL. The CDR3 region is CASSQAGTAAYEQYF. The CDR3 DNA is TGCGCCAGCAGCCAAGCCGGGACAGCAGCCTACGAGCAGTACTTC.

This clone was recorded only once. For the CDR3, the DNA is TGTGCCTGGAGTCGTACTATACAGGAGACCCAGTACTTC. This sequence encodes CAWSRTIQETQYF. This chain connects TRBV30 to TRBJ2-5; D uncertain. The V end lost 2 bases, the J end lost 5 bases, and 12 bases lay between the germline ends. This CDR3 contains 13 residues. Germline assignment: CDR1 GTSNPN and CDR2 SVGIG (reference sequence). Using reference TRBV30 and TRBJ2-5 for the parts outside the CDR3, the full variable domain is SQTIHQWPATLVQPVGSPLSLECTVEGTSNPNLYWYRQAAGRGLQLLFYSVGIGQISSEVPQNLSASRPQDRQFILSSKKLLLSDSGFYLCAWSRTIQETQYFGPGTRLLVL.

The chain couples TRBV7-3 to TRBJ1-2, with a weak D call TRBD1 (6 bases). The CDR3 spans 15 residues. Germline V gives CDR1 SGHTA, CDR2 FQGTGA. V gave up 1 base and J gave up 4 bases, with 13 bases separating them. CDR3 bases: TGTGCCAGCAGCTTAAATCCAGGGGATGCCTATGGCTACACCTTC. Translation: CASSLNPGDAYGYTF.

The rearrangement uses TRBV7-8 and TRBJ2-1; 7 bases align to TRBD2. Looked up from germline, CDR1 is SGHVS and CDR2 is FQNEAQ. The CDR3 consists of 16 residues. After removal of 3 bases from V and 3 bases from J, the junction contained 8 bases not matched to a gene. DNA for the CDR3: TGTGCCAGCAGCTTTCGCGGGAGATCGGGCTACAATGAGCAGTTCTTC. Translated, it gives CASSFRGRSGYNEQFF. Supplemented by reference TRBV7-8 and TRBJ2-1, the full variable domain reads GAGVSQSPRYKVAKRGQDVALRCDPISGHVSLFWYQQALGQGPEFLTYFQNEAQLDKSGLPSDRFFAERPEGSVSTLKIQRTQQEDSAVYLCASSFRGRSGYNEQFFGPGTRLTVL.

The genes are TRBV28 and TRBJ2-1; D is undetermined. Per the germline V gene, CDR1 is MDHEN and CDR2 is SYDVKM. The CDR3 runs 13 residues. Trimming cost V 2 bases and J 12 bases, with 14 bases left between them. Here the CDR3 reads CASSLTYYLGQFF. The CDR3 DNA reads as TGTGCCAGCAGTTTAACCTATTACCTGGGGCAGTTCTTC.

Here the CDR3 DNA reads TGTGCCAGCAGTGAGACAGTCACAGATACGCAGTATTTT. Amino acid sequence: CASSETVTDTQYF. This chain links TRBV6-1 with TRBJ2-3; possible D gene TRBD1, 5 bases. Looked up from germline, CDR1 is MNHNS and CDR2 is SASEGT. Trimming left V 3 bases short and J 2 bases short, with 6 bases between. The CDR3 runs to 13 residues.

This clone was seen once. V and J are TRBV2 and TRBJ1-5; TRBD1 might be the D (5 bases). The ends were cut back, 2 bases at V and 0 bases at J, with 8 bases in the middle. This CDR3 is built from 15 residues. Per germline, CDR1 SNHLY and CDR2 FYNNEI. In nucleotides, the CDR3 is TGTGCCAGCAGTGAAAGGGGTTATAGCAATCAGCCCCAGCATTTT. Its protein product is CASSERGYSNQPQHF.

The chain employs TRBV30 and TRBJ2-2, with D unresolved. The CDR3 length is 11 residues. In germline, CDR1 is GTSNPN, CDR2 SVGIG (reference sequence). The V and J ends lost 4 bases and 6 bases respectively, with 6 bases between them. The CDR3 loop reads CAWTVAGELFF. CDR3 DNA: TGTGCCTGGACTGTGGCCGGGGAGCTGTTTTTT.

The rearrangement links TRBV10-3 to TRBJ2-1; D is possibly TRBD2 (5 bases). V gave up 5 bases and J gave up 8 bases, with 13 bases separating them. Germline V gene data show CDR1 as ENHRY and CDR2 as SYGVKD. This CDR3 contains 13 residues. The CDR3 DNA reads TGTGCCATCAGTCCCTTACATAGCGATGAGCAGTTCTTC. Its translation is CAISPLHSDEQFF.

The chain carries TRBV5-1 and TRBJ2-2; D assignment may be TRBD1 or TRBD2 (6 bases each). Germline loops: CDR1 SGHRS, CDR2 YFSETQ. The CDR3 covers 16 residues. The ends were cut back, 0 bases at V and 0 bases at J, with 9 bases in the middle. DNA for the CDR3: TGCGCCAGCAGCTTGGAGGGGGGCTCGAACACCGGGGAGCTGTTTTTT. Protein product: CASSLEGGSNTGELFF.